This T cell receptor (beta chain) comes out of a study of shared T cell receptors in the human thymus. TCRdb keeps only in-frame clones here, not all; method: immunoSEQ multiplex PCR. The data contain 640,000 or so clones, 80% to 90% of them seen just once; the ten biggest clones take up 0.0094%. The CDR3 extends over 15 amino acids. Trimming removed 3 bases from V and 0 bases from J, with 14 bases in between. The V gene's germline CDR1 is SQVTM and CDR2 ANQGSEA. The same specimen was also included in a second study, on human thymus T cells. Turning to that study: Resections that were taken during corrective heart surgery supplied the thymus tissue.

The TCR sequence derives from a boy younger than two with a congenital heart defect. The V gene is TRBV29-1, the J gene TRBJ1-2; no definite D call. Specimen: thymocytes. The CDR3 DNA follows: TGCAGCGTTGAGGTCCGAAGTACTACTAACTATGGCTACACCTTC. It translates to CSVEVRSTTNYGYTF. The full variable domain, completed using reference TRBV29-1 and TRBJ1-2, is SAVISQKPSRDICQRGTSLTIQCQVDSQVTMMFWYRQQPGQSLTLIATANQGSEATYESGFVIDKFPISRPNLTFSTLTVSNMSPEDSSIYLCSVEVRSTTNYGYTFGSGTRLTVV.